A selection of T cell receptor beta chains follows, all from one sample in a study of blood T cell repertoires in COVID-19. Data came from immunoSEQ multiplex PCR; TCRdb stores just in-frame clones and leaves some out. The data show around 100,000 clones, roughly 91% seen once. Sequencing used peripheral blood. These receptors came from a human donor in a cohort sampled during active COVID-19. CDR3s include the opening cysteine and the closing phenylalanine or tryptophan. Each record gives: clone size, V gene, D gene, J gene, CDR3 DNA, CDR3 protein. D genes are given only for firm matches. Rows may omit the clone size; those that give it use once, few, many or a size class.

>.|TRBV5-1|.|TRBJ2-5
TGCGCCAGCATGGCGGGATACCAGCAAGAGACCCAGTACTTC
CASMAGYQQETQYF
>.|TRBV15|TRBD1|TRBJ1-4
TGTGCCACCAGCCTCCGGACAGGGGGCGCTGAAAAACTGTTTTTT
CATSLRTGGAEKLFF
>.|TRBV7-9|.|TRBJ1-1
TGTGCCAGCAGCTTAGCCCGACAGGAGGCGAGCACTGAAGCTTTCTTT
CASSLARQEASTEAFF
>.|TRBV27|.|TRBJ2-7
TGTGCCACCCAACTCGTGGGGGGGCGCGAGCAGTACTTC
CATQLVGGREQYF
>.|TRBV11-2|.|TRBJ2-1
TGTGCCAGCAGCTCGCTGAGCTCCTACAATGAGCAGTTCTTC
CASSSLSSYNEQFF
>.|TRBV27|.|TRBJ2-7
TGTGCCAACCCAAACCGCGAGACAGGTAGTTTGGAGCAGTACTTC
CANPNRETGSLEQYF
>.|TRBV28|.|TRBJ1-6
TGTGCCAGCAGTTTGGGCCTTTCACCCCTCCACTTT
CASSLGLSPLHF
>.|TRBV12-5|TRBD1|TRBJ2-7
TGTGCTAGTGGCCCCGGGACAGGGGGATCCTACGAGCAGTACTTC
CASGPGTGGSYEQYF
>.|TRBV30|.|TRBJ1-2
TGTGCCTGGAGCGTGCCAGGAGGCTACACCTTC
CAWSVPGGYTF
>.|TRBV9|TRBD1|TRBJ2-7
TGTGCCAGCAGTCCGGGACAGGGTAACGCCGAGCAGTACTTC
CASSPGQGNAEQYF
>.|TRBV28|.|TRBJ2-1
TGTGCCAGCAGTTTAGGAGGACCAGGGAGGTCGAATGAGCAGTTCTTC
CASSLGGPGRSNEQFF
>.|TRBV29-1|.|TRBJ2-7
TGCAGCGTTGAGTTTCGCCAAGGCGGAATCTACGAGCAGTACTTC
CSVEFRQGGIYEQYF
>.|TRBV21-1|.|TRBJ2-5
TGTGCCAGCAGCGGAGGCAGGGGGCTGGAGACCCAGTACTTC
CASSGGRGLETQYF
>once|TRBV7-2|TRBD1|TRBJ1-6
TGTGCCAGCAGCTTACTGACAGGGGGGTCACCCCTCCACTTT
CASSLLTGGSPLHF
>.|TRBV28|.|TRBJ1-5
TGTGCCAGCAGTTTCCGGTCCCAGCCCCAGCATTTT
CASSFRSQPQHF
>once|TRBV18|.|TRBJ2-2
TGTGCCAGCTCACCGCTTAGCACGGCAGGAGGCGGGGAGCTGTTTTTT
CASSPLSTAGGGELFF
>.|TRBV19|.|TRBJ1-3
TGTGCCAGTAAGGCGGGAGGCTCTGGAAACACCATATATTTT
CASKAGGSGNTIYF
>.|TRBV9|TRBD1|TRBJ1-1
TGTGCCAGCAGCGTCACCGGGACAGGGTCTGAAGCTTTCTTT
CASSVTGTGSEAFF
>.|TRBV3-1/TRBV3-2|TRBD1|TRBJ1-5
TGTGCCAGCAGCCTCGGGACAGGGAGCAATCAGCCCCAGCATTTT
CASSLGTGSNQPQHF
>.|TRBV2|.|TRBJ1-3
TGTGCCAGCAGTAGACAGGTATCCGCTGGAAACACCATATATTTT
CASSRQVSAGNTIYF
>.|TRBV28|TRBD1|TRBJ2-3
TGTGCCAGCAGTAACATACAGGGGGCTAGGGATACGCAGTATTTT
CASSNIQGARDTQYF
>.|TRBV19|TRBD1|TRBJ1-3
TGTGCCAGCAAACGACAGGGAGGATTTACTGCGGATCTTGGAAACACCATATATTTT
CASKRQGGFTADLGNTIYF
>.|TRBV2|TRBD1|TRBJ1-2
TGTGCCAGCAGTGAGCAGGGGGCTTCTTATGGCTACACCTTC
CASSEQGASYGYTF
>.|TRBV20-1|.|TRBJ1-2
TGCAGTGCTAGACCCACGGATGGCTACACCTTC
CSARPTDGYTF
>.|TRBV6-1|TRBD2|TRBJ2-3
TGTGCCAGCAGTGAAATCCTAGCGGAGGTGGCAGATACGCAGTATTTT
CASSEILAEVADTQYF
>.|TRBV4-2|TRBD2|TRBJ2-2
TGTGCCAGCAGAGACCTAGCGGGACTAGCGGGGGCGACCGGGGAGCTGTTTTTT
CASRDLAGLAGATGELFF
>.|TRBV10-3|.|TRBJ2-3
TGTGCCATCAGTGGTACTAGCACCCACACAGATACGCAGTATTTT
CAISGTSTHTDTQYF
>once|TRBV27|.|TRBJ1-1
TGTGCCAGCACTAGGGGGATAGGGGGACGAGGAGGCCTGAACACTGAAGCTTTCTTT
CASTRGIGGRGGLNTEAFF
>.|TRBV28|TRBD1|TRBJ1-4
TGTGCCAGCAGAGCAGGGGGAACTAATGAAAAACTGTTTTTT
CASRAGGTNEKLFF
>.|TRBV7-7|.|TRBJ2-5
TGTGCCAGCAGCTTCCGGTTTATGGAGACCCAGTACTTC
CASSFRFMETQYF
>.|TRBV2|TRBD2|TRBJ2-3
TGTGCCAGCAGTAAAGACAGGAACCCATCCCAAATTTGGGTAGCGGGAAGGGACACAGATACGCAGTATTTT
CASSKDRNPSQIWVAGRDTDTQYF
>.|TRBV7-9|.|TRBJ2-1
TGTGCCAGCAGCTTCGCCCAGGGGATTACCTACAATGAGCAGTTCTTC
CASSFAQGITYNEQFF
>once|TRBV11-3|TRBD2|TRBJ2-1
TGTGCCAGCAGCTTCCCGGGACTAGTATATGTCAATGAGCAGTTCTTC
CASSFPGLVYVNEQFF
>.|TRBV4-2|.|TRBJ2-1
TGTGCCAGCAGCCAAGGTCGAGGCGTAAGAAATGAGCAGTTCTTC
CASSQGRGVRNEQFF
>.|TRBV18|TRBD2|TRBJ2-7
TGTGCCAGCTCACCGTGGACTAGCGGGATCTCCTACGAGCAGTACTTC
CASSPWTSGISYEQYF
>few|TRBV27|.|TRBJ1-5
TGTGCCAGCAGTTTATTGGCAGGGATTCAGCCCCAGCATTTT
CASSLLAGIQPQHF
>.|TRBV28|.|TRBJ1-6
TGTGCCAGCAGTCCCGTCGGGTCACCCCTCCACTTT
CASSPVGSPLHF
>.|TRBV28|.|TRBJ2-7
TGTGCCAGCAGTTTATTGCTGGCCTCCTACGAGCAGTACTTC
CASSLLLASYEQYF
>.|TRBV2|TRBD1|TRBJ1-2
TGTGCCAGCAGCTATGGGACAGCTTACCCTAACTATGGCTACACCTTC
CASSYGTAYPNYGYTF
>.|TRBV27|.|TRBJ1-1
TGTGCCAGCACTTTTTACCCGGGGGGTACAGAAGCTTTCTTT
CASTFYPGGTEAFF
>.|TRBV29-1|.|TRBJ2-7
TGCAGCGTTGTCTTAGGGGGCGAGCAGTACTTC
CSVVLGGEQYF
>.|TRBV2|TRBD1|TRBJ1-5
TGTGCCAGCAGTTCAACCCAGACAGGGGGCCAGCCCCAGCATTTT
CASSSTQTGGQPQHF
>.|TRBV28|TRBD2|TRBJ2-1
TGTGCCAGCAGTTTTGTCCCTCTAGCGGGAGGCAATGAGCAGTTCTTC
CASSFVPLAGGNEQFF
>.|TRBV2|TRBD2|TRBJ2-1
TGTGCCAGCAACCTGGGGGAGGGAGCCCAGCAGTTCTTC
CASNLGEGAQQFF
>.|TRBV11-3|.|TRBJ2-1
TGTGCCAGCAGCTTAGCGTTCTTCGCTAGCTCCTACAATGAGCAGTTCTTC
CASSLAFFASSYNEQFF
>.|TRBV9|TRBD1|TRBJ1-1
TGTGCCAGCAGCCTCGGGACAGGGGCCCGTTTTGAAGCTTTCTTT
CASSLGTGARFEAFF
>.|TRBV3-1/TRBV3-2|TRBD2|TRBJ2-3
TGTGCCAGCAACCAAAAGGGACTAGAGTCAGATACGCAGTATTTT
CASNQKGLESDTQYF
>.|TRBV11-1|TRBD1|TRBJ2-1
TGTGCCAGCAGTGGACAGGTCAATGAGCAGTTCTTC
CASSGQVNEQFF
>.|TRBV15|.|TRBJ1-5
TGTGCCACCAGCAGGGCGGGGTTGGGTCAGCCCCAGCATTTT
CATSRAGLGQPQHF
>.|TRBV28|TRBD2|TRBJ2-7
TGTGCCAGCAGCCGGACTAGCGGGGGCTACGAGCAGTACTTC
CASSRTSGGYEQYF
>.|TRBV6-5|TRBD2|TRBJ2-1
TGTGCCAGCACGCGGGAGGGCCATGTCAATGAGCAGTTCTTC
CASTREGHVNEQFF
>.|TRBV11-2|TRBD1|TRBJ1-2
TGTGCCAGCAGCATCGTACAGGGGGCGGGCTATGGCTACACCTTC
CASSIVQGAGYGYTF
>.|TRBV15|TRBD1|TRBJ1-2
TGTGCCACCAGCGGGGACAGGGGCCCAGGTGGCTACACCTTC
CATSGDRGPGGYTF
>.|TRBV5-8|.|TRBJ2-7
TGTGCCAGCAGCTTGGGCTGGAGCTCCTACGAGCAGTACTTC
CASSLGWSSYEQYF
>.|TRBV21-1|.|TRBJ2-7
TGTGCCAGCAGCAAAGCCCAGACAGGGGCATACTACGAGCAGTACTTC
CASSKAQTGAYYEQYF
>.|TRBV7-9|.|TRBJ2-1
TGTGCCAGCTCCATGCCCCGGGGTGAGCAGTTCTTC
CASSMPRGEQFF
>.|TRBV28|TRBD1|TRBJ2-4
TGTGCCAGCAGTTACAGGACAGGGGTAAGAAACATTCAGTACTTC
CASSYRTGVRNIQYF
>.|TRBV7-2|.|TRBJ2-5
TGTGCCAGCAGCTCCAACTTACAAGAGACCCAGTACTTC
CASSSNLQETQYF